The following is a T cell receptor (beta chain) sequence with its context. These data come from a study of T cell changes during pregnancy in multiple sclerosis. Libraries were prepared by immunoSEQ multiplex PCR; TCRdb keeps only in-frame clonotypes and omits some of them. This repertoire shows more than 80,000 clones, more than 90% found once; its top ten account for roughly 1.2%. This CDR3 has 15 residues. V dropped 4 bases and J dropped 3; count of bases not matched to a gene: 6. From germline, CDR1 is MGHRA and CDR2 YSYEKL. The chain has TRBV4-1 and TRBJ2-3; 8 bases line up with TRBD2. Here the sequenced sample was peripheral blood, taken in the second trimester of pregnancy. The TCR was taken from a female donor with multiple sclerosis, enrolled in a pregnancy study. The CDR3 coding sequence is TGCGCCAGCAGCCTTTTAGCGGGAACAACAGATACGCAGTATTTT. Translating gives CASSLLAGTTDTQYF.